This T cell receptor (beta chain) was captured in a study of immune evolution from preneoplasia to lung adenocarcinoma. The assay was immunoSEQ multiplex PCR, and TCRdb's table has in-frame clones only and misses some. The sample has 15,000 to 20,000 clones; 75% to 90% are singletons. Histologic diagnosis was independently verified by two lung pathologists. The study, taken as a whole, reports: T cell clonality was higher in KRAS-mutant than EGFR-mutant or wild-type nodules. Normal lung had highest clonality; later lesions appeared denser, more diverse.

Of note for this clone: Its antigen is not known.

The V gene lost 5 bases and the J gene lost 2 bases, with 12 bases spanning the gap. The CDR3 contains 14 residues. Germline lookup yields CDR1 SEHNR and CDR2 FQNEAQ (reference sequence). The TCR was taken from a person aged 70 to 80 with invasive lung adenocarcinoma. The specimen was FFPE invasive lung adenocarcinoma tissue. V is TRBV7-9 and J is TRBJ2-5; no clear D gene. The CDR3 is CASSLFGLQETQYF. CDR3 DNA sequence: TGTGCCAGCAGCCTATTTGGGCTGCAAGAGACCCAGTACTTC.